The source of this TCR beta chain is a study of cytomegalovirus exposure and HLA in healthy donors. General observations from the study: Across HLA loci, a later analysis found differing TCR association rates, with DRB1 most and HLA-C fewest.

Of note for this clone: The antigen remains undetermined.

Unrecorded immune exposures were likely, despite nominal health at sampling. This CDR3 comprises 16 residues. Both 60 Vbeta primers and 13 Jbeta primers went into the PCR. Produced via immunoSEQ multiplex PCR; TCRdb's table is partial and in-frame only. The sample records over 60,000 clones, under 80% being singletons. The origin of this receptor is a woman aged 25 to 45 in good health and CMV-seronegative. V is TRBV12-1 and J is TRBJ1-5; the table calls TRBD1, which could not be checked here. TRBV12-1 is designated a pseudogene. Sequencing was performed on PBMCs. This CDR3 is CASSFGTDRDRQPQHF. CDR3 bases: TGTGCCAGCAGCTTTGGGACGGACAGGGACCGTCAGCCCCAGCATTTT.